This TCR beta chain originates from a study of blood T cells in healthy people across ages. About this clonotype: Its antigen is still unknown.

Primers used in a second PCR of roughly 7 to 11 cycles were a sample-barcoded 5' primer and a J-beta primer mix. TCRdb analysed the 5' RACE reads with MiXCR anew, one entry per CDR3 protein. The sample lists some 900,000 distinct CDR3 sequences; 40% to 60% were seen once. Study results and limitations: Relative to aged donors, long-lived donors carried more naive CD4+ cells and displayed higher diversity.

Germline CDR1 ENHRY, CDR2 SYGVKD. J lost 1 base, V lost 4 bases, and 6 bases had no gene match. This CDR3 is 15 amino acids long. At least 7 million PBMCs were isolated per sample. The sequencing input was blood. The chain is built from TRBV10-3 and TRBJ2-5; 7 bases line up with TRBD1. The sequence came from a man aged 25-40 years in good health. This chain's CDR3 is CAISGTGGSQETQYF. In DNA form, the CDR3 reads TGTGCCATCAGTGGGACAGGAGGCAGCCAAGAGACCCAGTACTTC.